The clone carrying this T cell receptor beta chain has ten or more counts. The target antigen is unknown. The sample is drawn from a study of T cells after yellow fever vaccination. Study summary: In the case of low-cell-number fractions, SMART-Seq v4 Ultra Low Input was used for preparation. Study-wide results and limits: One caveat is that FACS-sorted repertoires could contain abundant clonotypes contaminating from the bulk population.

Template switching with 5'RACE generated the TCR cDNA and added a universal primer site and UMIs. A single record per CDR3 protein comes from TCRdb applying MiXCR to the 5' RACE reads. The data hold hundreds of thousands of distinct CDR3 sequences, with approximately 10% observed a single time. The input for sequencing was PBMCs, taken on the day of the first yellow fever vaccination. The origin of this receptor is a man aged 18 to 30 who received the YFV17D yellow fever vaccine.

The CDR3 sequence: CASSTPHREPYNEQFF. CDR3 in DNA: TGTGCCAGCAGCACCCCGCACAGGGAGCCTTACAATGAGCAGTTCTTC. The chain links TRBV5-5 to TRBJ2-1, with D possibly matching TRBD1 (6 bases). Looked up from germline, CDR1 is SGHKS and CDR2 is YYEKEE (reference sequence). Trimming took off 4 bases at V and 4 bases at J, with 18 bases between the two ends. The CDR3 spans 16 residues.